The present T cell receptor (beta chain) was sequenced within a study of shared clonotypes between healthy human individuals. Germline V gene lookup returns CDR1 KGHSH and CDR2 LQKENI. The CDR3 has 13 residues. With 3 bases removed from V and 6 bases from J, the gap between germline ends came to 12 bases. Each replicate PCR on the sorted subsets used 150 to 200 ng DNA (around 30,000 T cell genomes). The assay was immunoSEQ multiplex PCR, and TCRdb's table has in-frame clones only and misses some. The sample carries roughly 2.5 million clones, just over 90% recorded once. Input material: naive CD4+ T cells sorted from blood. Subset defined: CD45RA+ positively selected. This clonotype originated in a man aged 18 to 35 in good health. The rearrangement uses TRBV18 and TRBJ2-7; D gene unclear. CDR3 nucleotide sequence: TGTGCCAGCTCACCCTCTACAGCTCTCGAGCAGTACTTC. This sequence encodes CASSPSTALEQYF.